Detailed here is one T cell receptor beta chain. This record comes from a study of blood T cell repertoires in COVID-19. Background on the study: Sites in the United States, Italy and Spain provided acute and convalescent COVID-19 samples. Sources were T cells, B-cell-depleted T cells, or PBMCs; the material itself was cDNA or gDNA.

Looked up from germline, CDR1 is LGHDT and CDR2 is YNNKEL (reference sequence). The CDR3 spans 15 residues. The V and J ends lost 3 bases and 2 bases, in that order; junction bases with no gene match: 5. Per the authors' pipeline: Nucleated cell number was recorded as an estimate derived from reference gene primer amplification. Some clones are missing from TCRdb's copy, which holds only in-frame ones; the method was immunoSEQ multiplex PCR. V and J calls and clone size are copied from that table; D and trimming were computed from the DNA. This sample has about 70,000 clones; more than 75% occur once, and the top ten carry approximately 5.6%.

The chain employs TRBV3-1 (or the pseudogene TRBV3-2) and TRBJ1-1; 8 bases match TRBD1. This clonotype originated in a man aged 50 to 59 with active COVID-19. Sequenced material: peripheral blood. CDR3: CASSHNGQGNTEAFF. CDR3 nucleotides: TGTGCCAGCAGCCATAACGGACAGGGCAACACTGAAGCTTTCTTT.